Given below is one TCR beta chain in context. Its antigen target is currently unknown. No much larger clonotype is one base removed from it; base qualities were not supplied. The data belong to a study of blood T cell repertoires in COVID-19 (dated by TCRdb to the early 2020s). About the full investigation: The collaborator samples originated in the United States, Italy and Spain and spanned the acute and convalescent phases of COVID-19. The material from the prospective study consisted of cDNA or gDNA derived from T cells, B-cell-depleted T cells, or PBMCs. The dataset comprised deeply sampled blood TCRbeta repertoires from subjects exposed to, actively infected with, or recovered from COVID-19. The repertoires were made available in a free public database intended to serve as a resource for research on the immune response to SARS-CoV-2. Samples were obtained from the ongoing ImmuneRACE study (first 160 participants) and from roughly 1,300 subjects provided by 6 global collaborators. Nearly every sample came with metadata listing a de-identified subject ID, COVID-19 status, age in years and sex. Where available, HLA class I and class II types were obtained from metadata supplied by the sample provider rather than from assay-based typing. What the study reported, not specific to this receptor: The amount of clinical and demographic metadata varied by source and participant and was provided uncurated.

TCRbeta CDR3 regions were amplified from genomic DNA by means of the immunoSEQ Assay, a bias-controlled multiplex PCR. The original pipeline was this. The number of nucleated cells in each sample was estimated from the amplification of reference gene primers within the assay. To quantify the absolute abundance of each unique TCRbeta CDR3 rearrangement, sequence reads were collapsed and filtered. Productive Simpson clonality was computed per sample as the square root of Simpson's diversity index over productive rearrangements. TCRdb re-hosts the immuneACCESS table, in-frame sequences only. Its copies lack some clones; in the studies checked, an unresolved V gene accounts for under half of them, and the cause for the rest is not known. V, J and clone size derive from that table, while D and trimming were established from the DNA sequence. Counted in this sample were roughly 10,000 clones; around 90% of them appeared once. The ten largest clones capture around 10% of the sample.

From cysteine to phenylalanine, the CDR3 is 14 amino acids long. This entry keeps only the CDR3 DNA: 42 bases, framed from base 1. CDR1 and CDR2 are read off the germline V gene as SNHLY and FYNNEI. The germline V end is reduced by 4 bases and the J end by 5 bases; junction bases left unmatched: 6. Collaborating institutions collected whole blood in K2EDTA tubes following their own protocols. For TCRbeta analysis, collaborator samples were shipped as frozen whole blood, as isolated PBMCs, or as DNA extracted from either sample type. The clonotype comes from a human donor in a cohort sampled during active COVID-19. Source material: peripheral blood. This chain joins TRBV2 to TRBJ1-1, with 8 bases matching TRBD1. The sequenced DNA: TGTGCCAGCAGTGGATTCCAGGGGGCTACTGAAGCTTTCTTT. It specifies CASSGFQGATEAFF.